The 18 T cell receptor beta chains listed next were all sequenced from one sample in a study of blood T cells in healthy people across ages. With a J-beta primer mix and a sample-barcoded 5' primer, a second PCR ran about 7 to 12 cycles. TCRdb re-called the 5' RACE reads with MiXCR, one entry per CDR3 protein. The repertoire holds roughly 1 million distinct CDR3 sequences, with approximately 26% as singletons. The same sample was also studied in work on T cells of mothers and their children.

Material: blood. These receptors all stem from a girl aged 2 to 10 in good health.

This clonotype was picked up many times. V is TRBV4-3 and J is TRBJ1-3, with D tentatively TRBD1 (5 bases). The CDR3 spans 18 residues. The V gene lost 0 bases and the J gene lost 2 bases, with 17 bases spanning the gap. Germline V CDR1 and CDR2: LGHNA, YSLEER. CDR3 loop: CASSQDRVVSFTGNTIYF. The CDR3 coding sequence is TGCGCCAGCAGCCAAGACAGGGTCGTATCCTTTACTGGAAACACCATATATTTT.

The chain uses TRBV6-2 or TRBV6-3 and TRBJ2-5, with D possibly matching TRBD2 (5 bases). The CDR3 length is 14 residues. Germline lookup yields CDR1 MNHEY and CDR2 SVGEGT. V lost 6 bases and J lost 2, with 13 bases in between. CDR3 sequence reads: CASSSERTQETQYF. CDR3 bases: TGTGCCAGCAGCAGTGAGCGGACTCAAGAGACCCAGTACTTC.

For the CDR3, the DNA is TGTGCCAGTAGTATGGTACTCTCGGGGAATGAGCAGTTCTTC. It yields the protein CASSMVLSGNEQFF. The chain couples TRBV19 to TRBJ2-1; D is possibly TRBD2 (5 bases). The CDR3 is made up of 14 amino acids. Germline values: CDR1 LNHDA, CDR2 SQIVND (reference sequence). V dropped 3 bases and J dropped 7 bases, with 13 bases sitting between them.

V usage is TRBV24-1 and J usage is TRBJ1-2; 9 bases fit TRBD1. After removal of 4 bases from V and 7 bases from J, the junction contained 6 bases not matched to a gene. CDR1 is KGHDR and CDR2 is SFDVKD in the germline V gene. This CDR3 is built from 14 residues. The CDR3 region has the DNA TGTGCCACCAGTGACTGGGACAGGGCTAGTGGCTACACCTTC. Amino acid sequence: CATSDWDRASGYTF.

This clonotype turned up a few times. V usage is TRBV6-6 and J usage is TRBJ2-5; tentative D call: TRBD1 (5 bases). This CDR3 is 10 amino acids long. CDR1 and CDR2 from the germline V gene are MNHNY and SVGAGI (reference sequence). V lost 8 bases to trimming and J lost 11 bases, with 12 bases between them. The CDR3 loop reads CASFQGEQYF. CDR3 nucleotide sequence: TGTGCCAGCTTTCAGGGTGAGCAGTACTTC.

This clonotype was detected a few times. The chain is built from TRBV20-1 and TRBJ1-1, with D maybe TRBD1 (5 bases). The germline V gene encodes CDR1 DFQATT and CDR2 SNEGSKA (reference sequence). V lost 0 bases, J lost 4 bases, and 18 bases lay in between. CDR3 size: 16 residues. CDR3 coding DNA: TGCAGTGCTAGAGATAAAGAACAGGCTATTTTCACTGAAGCTTTCTTT. Translation: CSARDKEQAIFTEAFF.

Only a few counts were recorded for this clonotype. V gene TRBV3-1 combines with J gene TRBJ2-5, with TRBD2 matching over 10 bases. The DNA matches TRBJ2-1 better at its end, which makes the J call doubtful. Germline V gene lookup returns CDR1 LGHDT and CDR2 YNNKEL (reference sequence). The CDR3 covers 15 residues. Written as DNA, the CDR3 is TGTGCCAGCAGTCCAGCGGGGGGGCCACCCCATGAGCAGTTCTTC. This sequence encodes CASSPAGGPPHEQFF.

J is TRBJ2-5 and V is TRBV20-1; 11 bases map to TRBD2. The DNA matches TRBJ2-1 better at its end, which makes the J call doubtful. The CDR3 runs 15 residues. The germline V gene has CDR1 DFQATT and CDR2 SNEGSKA (reference sequence). The CDR3 here is CSARGTSGSYNEQFF. The DNA of the CDR3 is TGCAGTGCTAGGGGTACTAGCGGGAGCTACAATGAGCAGTTCTTC.

The chain employs TRBV29-1 and TRBJ2-5; D not resolved. Germline lookup yields CDR1 SQVTM and CDR2 ANQGSEA. This CDR3 is 12 amino acids long. Trimming left V 3 bases short and J 1 base short, with 6 bases between. CDR3 nucleotide sequence: TGCAGCGTTGATGGAGCCCAAGAGACCCAGTACTTC. Translation: CSVDGAQETQYF.

This chain links TRBV29-1 with TRBJ2-1; 11 nucleotides line up with TRBD2. Germline loops: CDR1 SQVTM, CDR2 ANQGSEA. V lost 4 bases, J lost 10 bases, and 9 bases stayed unmatched. This CDR3 region has 14 residues. CDR3 sequence reads: CSVVSSGRLGEQFF. The CDR3 nucleotides read TGCAGCGTTGTTTCTAGCGGGAGGTTAGGAGAGCAGTTCTTC.

Only a few counts were recorded for this clonotype. The chain uses TRBV7-2 and TRBJ2-1, with TRBD2 identical over 10 bases. The germline gives CDR1 SGHTA, CDR2 FQGNSA. The CDR3 extends over 14 amino acids. Germline trimming cut 5 bases from V and 8 bases from J; bases unmatched to any gene: 6. CDR3 sequence: CASSRAGGTDEQFF. The CDR3 nucleotides are TGTGCCAGCAGCCGAGCGGGGGGGACCGATGAGCAGTTCTTC.

The chain uses TRBV14 and TRBJ2-1; no clear D. Germline V gene lookup returns CDR1 SGHDN and CDR2 FVKESK. The CDR3 covers 13 residues. The ends were cut back, 4 bases at V and 7 bases at J, with 11 bases in the middle. CDR3 sequence reads: CASSLKAENEQFF. CDR3 DNA sequence: TGTGCCAGCAGCCTAAAGGCTGAGAATGAGCAGTTCTTC.

This clonotype was observed a handful of times. The chain recombines TRBV4-1 with TRBJ2-5; maybe TRBD2 (5 bases). The CDR3 consists of 12 residues. V lost 1 base to trimming and J lost 7 bases, with 7 bases between them. The V gene's germline CDR1 is MGHRA and CDR2 YSYEKL. The CDR3 reads CASSQVEGTQYF. The CDR3 DNA is TGCGCCAGCAGCCAAGTCGAGGGGACCCAGTACTTC.

CDR3 nucleotides: TGTGCCAGCAGCCAAGATATGGCAGAACAGTACTTC. Translated: CASSQDMAEQYF. V usage is TRBV3-1 and J usage is TRBJ2-7, with no clear D. The CDR3 length is 12 residues. The V end was cut by 0 bases, the J end by 10 bases, with 10 bases between. The germline V gene encodes CDR1 LGHDT and CDR2 YNNKEL (reference sequence).

This clonotype occurred a few times. The gene calls are TRBV29-1 and TRBJ2-7; 8 nucleotides match TRBD1. Germline V gene sequence: CDR1 SQVTM, CDR2 ANQGSEA. V lost 7 bases to trimming and J lost 0 bases; unmatched junction nucleotides: 11. The CDR3 runs to 15 residues. For the CDR3, the DNA is TGCAGCGCTGACCTTGGGACAGGCGTCTCCTACGAGCAGTACTTC. Protein product: CSADLGTGVSYEQYF.

A few counts support this clonotype. The chain carries TRBV5-5 and TRBJ1-3; D is perhaps TRBD1 (5 bases). The germline V gene has CDR1 SGHKS and CDR2 YYEKEE (reference sequence). Trimming took 3 bases from V and 0 from J, leaving 19 bases between them. The CDR3 covers 18 residues. The CDR3 protein is CASSSSTTASTSGNTIYF. CDR3 nucleotide sequence: TGTGCCAGCAGCTCATCGACGACAGCGTCCACCTCTGGAAACACCATATATTTT.

This clonotype was seen a handful of times. The gene calls are TRBV20-1 and TRBJ2-5; 13 positions match TRBD2. The V and J ends lost 5 bases and 1 base, in that order; junction bases with no gene match: 13. There are 18 residues in the CDR3. Germline values: CDR1 DFQATT, CDR2 SNEGSKA (reference sequence). The CDR3 region has the DNA TGCAGTGCTCTTCCTTCGGGACTAGCGGGGACGCTCCAAGAGACCCAGTACTTC. This gives the protein CSALPSGLAGTLQETQYF.

Turning to this clonotype: The CDR3 carries no conserved terminal phenylalanine or tryptophan, so it likely arises from a read error. The limits of the CDR3 on the DNA are not certain, so only TCRdb's listed CDR3 is given. V gene TRBV28 combines with J gene TRBJ1-3; the table gives TRBD1 as D, unverified against the DNA. Looked up from germline, CDR1 is MDHEN and CDR2 is SYDVKM. From its first to its last residue, the CDR3 has 14 amino acids. CDR3 residues: CASNRGYSGNTIYS.